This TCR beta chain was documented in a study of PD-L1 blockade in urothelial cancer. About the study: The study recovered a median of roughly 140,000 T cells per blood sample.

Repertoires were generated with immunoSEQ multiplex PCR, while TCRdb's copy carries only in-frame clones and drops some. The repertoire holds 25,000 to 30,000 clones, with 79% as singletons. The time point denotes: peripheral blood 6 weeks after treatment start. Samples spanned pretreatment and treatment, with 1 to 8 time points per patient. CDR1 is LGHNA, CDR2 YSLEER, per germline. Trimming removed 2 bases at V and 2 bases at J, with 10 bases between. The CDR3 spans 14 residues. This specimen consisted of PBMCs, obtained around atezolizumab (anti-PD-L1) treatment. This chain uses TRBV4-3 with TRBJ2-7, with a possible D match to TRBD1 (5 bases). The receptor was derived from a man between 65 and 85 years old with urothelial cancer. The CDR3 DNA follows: TGCGCCAGCAGCCAAAGGCAGGGTCCCTACGAGCAGTACTTC. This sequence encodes CASSQRQGPYEQYF.